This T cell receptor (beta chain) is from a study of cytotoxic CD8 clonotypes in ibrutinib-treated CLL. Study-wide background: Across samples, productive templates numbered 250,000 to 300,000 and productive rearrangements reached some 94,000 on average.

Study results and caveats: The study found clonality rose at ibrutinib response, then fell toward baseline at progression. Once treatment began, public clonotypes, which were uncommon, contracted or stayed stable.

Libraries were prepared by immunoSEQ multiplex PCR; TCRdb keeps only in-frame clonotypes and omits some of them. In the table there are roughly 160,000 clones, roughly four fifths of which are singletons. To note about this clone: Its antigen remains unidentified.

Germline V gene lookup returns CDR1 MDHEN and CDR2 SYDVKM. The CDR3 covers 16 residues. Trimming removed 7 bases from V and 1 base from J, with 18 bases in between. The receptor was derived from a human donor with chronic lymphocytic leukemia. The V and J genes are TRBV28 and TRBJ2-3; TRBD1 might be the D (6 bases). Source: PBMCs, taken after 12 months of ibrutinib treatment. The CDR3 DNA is TGTGCCAGCACCGGGGCCCGACAGGCCCGCACAGATACGCAGTATTTT. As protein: CASTGARQARTDTQYF. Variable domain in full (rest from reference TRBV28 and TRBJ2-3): DVKVTQSSRYLVKRTGEKVFLECVQDMDHENMFWYRQDPGLGLRLIYFSYDVKMKEKGDIPEGYSVSREKKERFSLILESASTNQTSMYLCASTGARQARTDTQYFGPGTRLTVL.